These 14 T cell receptor beta chains originate from one sample sequenced in a study of OX40 agonist ivuxolimab in advanced cancers. Repertoires were generated with immunoSEQ multiplex PCR, while TCRdb's copy carries only in-frame clones and drops some. The repertoire has roughly 67,000 clones, approximately 88% of them found once; the top ten carry more than 5%. Sequenced here: CD4+ or CD8+ T cells sorted from blood, sampled in a trial of the OX40 agonist ivuxolimab. These receptors originate from an adult with an advanced solid tumor such as melanoma, head and neck, liver or kidney cancer.

The chain links TRBV6-6 to TRBJ2-7; TRBD1 is a possible D gene (6 bases). Germline CDR1 reads MNHNY; CDR2 reads SVGAGI (reference sequence). This CDR3 region has 13 residues. The V gene lost 2 bases and the J gene lost 3 bases, with 8 bases spanning the gap. CDR3 coding DNA: TGTGCCAGCAGTTACGAAGGGGGCTACGAGCAGTACTTC. It translates to CASSYEGGYEQYF.

This chain joins TRBV6-4 and TRBJ2-1; no reliable D call. From germline, CDR1 is MRHNA and CDR2 SNTAGT. CDR3 length: 13 amino acids. V dropped 3 bases and J dropped 8 bases, with 11 bases sitting between them. CDR3 coding DNA: TGTGCCAGCAGTGAGGAAGCACGCGATGAGCAGTTCTTC. Translation: CASSEEARDEQFF.

The genes are TRBV6-1 and TRBJ1-2; 7 bases match TRBD1. The CDR3 spans 15 residues. Germline CDR1 MNHNS, CDR2 SASEGT. The trim removed 1 base at V and 4 bases at J, leaving 6 bases unmatched. DNA for the CDR3: TGTGCCAGCAGTGAAGGAGACAGGGTATTCTATGGCTACACCTTC. It specifies CASSEGDRVFYGYTF.

This chain joins TRBV7-9 and TRBJ1-5; 7 nucleotides agree with TRBD1. The V and J ends lost 5 bases and 0 bases, in that order; junction bases with no gene match: 13. The CDR3 has 18 amino acids. Germline V lookup: CDR1 SEHNR, CDR2 FQNEAQ (reference sequence). CDR3 sequence reads: CASSPGTAVPHSNQPQHF. As DNA, the CDR3 is TGTGCCAGCAGCCCCGGGACAGCCGTACCCCATAGCAATCAGCCCCAGCATTTT.

The chain uses TRBV27 and TRBJ1-5, with D unclear. CDR3 length: 15 amino acids. V lost 2 bases and J lost 3, with 11 bases in between. CDR1 is MNHEY, CDR2 SMNVEV, per germline (reference sequence). CDR3 nucleotides: TGTGCCAGCAGTTTAAGGAGCCAGTTCAATCAGCCCCAGCATTTT. It codes for CASSLRSQFNQPQHF.

This rearrangement joins TRBV29-1 to TRBJ2-1; the match to TRBD1 covers 10 bases. CDR1 is SQVTM, CDR2 ANQGSEA, per germline. This CDR3 has 15 residues. The J segment lost 8 bases and the V segment lost 6 bases, leaving 13 bases of the junction unmatched. Written as DNA, the CDR3 is TGCAGCGTCTATACCCCGGGACAGGGGATCGATGAGCAGTTCTTC. Its protein is CSVYTPGQGIDEQFF.

This clone was seen a few times. This chain joins TRBV14 and TRBJ2-7, with 12 bases identical to TRBD2. This CDR3 has 16 residues. The germline V gene encodes CDR1 SGHDN and CDR2 FVKESK. J lost 4 bases, V lost 2 bases, and 6 bases had no gene match. The CDR3 is CASSQPSGRAVYEQYF. CDR3 coding DNA: TGTGCCAGCAGCCAACCTAGCGGGAGGGCCGTATACGAGCAGTACTTC. The complete variable domain, with remaining parts taken from reference TRBV14 and TRBJ2-7, reads EAGVTQFPSHSVIEKGQTVTLRCDPISGHDNLYWYRRVMGKEIKFLLHFVKESKQDESGMPNNRFLAERTGGTYSTLKVQPAELEDSGVYFCASSQPSGRAVYEQYFGPGTRLTVT.

This chain joins TRBV25-1 and TRBJ1-2; TRBD1 is a possible D gene (6 bases). Germline V lookup: CDR1 MGHDK, CDR2 SYGVNS. The germline V and J ends were trimmed by 5 bases and 1 base, with 8 bases remaining between them. The CDR3 loop spans 13 amino acids. The CDR3 DNA reads as TGTGCCAGCAGTCCGGGACATAACTATGGCTACACCTTC. Amino acid sequence: CASSPGHNYGYTF.

The chain links TRBV5-4 to TRBJ1-1; 7 nucleotides line up with TRBD1. The length of the CDR3 is 13 residues. Germline values: CDR1 SGHNT, CDR2 YYREEE (reference sequence). With 4 bases clipped from V and 8 bases from J, the junction kept 8 bases outside the gene matches. CDR3 sequence (DNA): TGTGCCAGCAGCCCCGGGACAGTTGACGAAGCTTTCTTT. It is translated as CASSPGTVDEAFF.

V and J are TRBV6-5 and TRBJ1-2; 8 positions match TRBD1. CDR3 length: 16 amino acids. CDR1 is MNHEY, CDR2 SVGAGI, per germline. Unmatched junction bases numbered 10, after V lost 3 bases and J lost 4 bases. CDR3 protein: CASSYLGQDPAYGYTF. Here the CDR3 DNA reads TGTGCCAGCAGTTATTTGGGACAGGACCCCGCCTATGGCTACACCTTC.

The DNA for the CDR3 is TGTGCCAGCAGCCCCCCGGGAGGTAATTCACCCCTCCACTTT. Residues: CASSPPGGNSPLHF. This chain joins TRBV5-6 and TRBJ1-6; D gene unclear. CDR3 length: 14 residues. Between the trimmed V and J ends, which lost 4 bases and 6 bases, there was a span of 11 bases. The V gene's germline CDR1 is SGHDT and CDR2 YYEEEE.

This clone was detected once. The genes are TRBV4-3 and TRBJ2-3; 8 bases are a match to TRBD2. The trim removed 4 bases at V and 3 bases at J, leaving 9 bases unmatched. Germline CDR1 and CDR2: LGHNA and YSLEER. This CDR3 has 16 amino acids. This CDR3 is CASSPFSPSGTDTQYF. The CDR3 nucleotides read TGCGCCAGCAGCCCCTTTTCTCCTAGCGGGACAGATACGCAGTATTTT.

This clone was counted between two and nine times. This chain links TRBV7-6 with TRBJ1-2; possible D gene TRBD1, 5 bases. CDR1 is SGHVS, CDR2 FNYEAQ, per germline. V lost 2 bases and J 8 bases, leaving 15 bases between the germline ends. The CDR3 runs to 14 residues. CDR3 in amino acids: CASSLSGQGSGYTF. The CDR3 nucleotides are TGTGCCAGCAGCTTAAGCGGGCAGGGTAGCGGCTACACCTTC.

The chain joins TRBV4-3 to TRBJ2-1; no clear D gene. Germline CDR1 LGHNA, CDR2 YSLEER. This CDR3 has 16 residues. Trimming pared 6 bases from V and 0 bases from J, leaving 15 bases between. The CDR3 reads CASSFGGAYSYNEQFF. CDR3 sequence (DNA): TGCGCCAGCAGTTTTGGCGGCGCCTACTCCTACAATGAGCAGTTCTTC.